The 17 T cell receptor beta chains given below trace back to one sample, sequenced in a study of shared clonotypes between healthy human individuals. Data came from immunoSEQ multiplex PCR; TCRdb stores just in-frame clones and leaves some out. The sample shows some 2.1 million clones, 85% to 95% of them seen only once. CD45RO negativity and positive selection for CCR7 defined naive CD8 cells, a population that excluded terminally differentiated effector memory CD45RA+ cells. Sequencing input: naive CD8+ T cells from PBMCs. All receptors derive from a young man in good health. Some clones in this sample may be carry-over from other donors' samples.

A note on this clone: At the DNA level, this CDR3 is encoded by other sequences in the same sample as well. CDR3 sequence (DNA): TGTGCCATCAGTGATCGGACAGCCTACGAGCAGTACTTC. It yields the protein CAISDRTAYEQYF. This rearrangement joins TRBV10-3 to TRBJ2-7; perhaps TRBD1 as D (6 bases). The V end lost 3 bases, the J end lost 2 bases, and 8 bases lay between the germline ends. CDR1 and CDR2 from the germline V gene are ENHRY and SYGVKD. The CDR3 length is 13 residues.

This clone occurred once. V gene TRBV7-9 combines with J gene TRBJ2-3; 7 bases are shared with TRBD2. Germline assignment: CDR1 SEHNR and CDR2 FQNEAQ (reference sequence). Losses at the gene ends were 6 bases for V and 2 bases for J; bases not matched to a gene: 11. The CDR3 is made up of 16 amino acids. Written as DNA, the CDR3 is TGTGCCAGCAGTCGCGCTGGGAGGGTGCCCACAGATACGCAGTATTTT. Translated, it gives CASSRAGRVPTDTQYF. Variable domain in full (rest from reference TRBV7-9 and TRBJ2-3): DTGVSQNPRHKITKRGQNVTFRCDPISEHNRLYWYRQTLGQGPEFLTYFQNEAQLEKSRLLSDRFSAERPKGSFSTLEIQRTEQGDSAMYLCASSRAGRVPTDTQYFGPGTRLTVL.

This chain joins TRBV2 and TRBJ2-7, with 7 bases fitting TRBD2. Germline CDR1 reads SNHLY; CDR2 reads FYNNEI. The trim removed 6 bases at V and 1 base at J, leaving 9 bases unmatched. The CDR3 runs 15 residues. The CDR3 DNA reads TGTGCCAGCAGCCAAACTAGCGCCCCTTCCTACGAGCAGTACTTC. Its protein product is CASSQTSAPSYEQYF.

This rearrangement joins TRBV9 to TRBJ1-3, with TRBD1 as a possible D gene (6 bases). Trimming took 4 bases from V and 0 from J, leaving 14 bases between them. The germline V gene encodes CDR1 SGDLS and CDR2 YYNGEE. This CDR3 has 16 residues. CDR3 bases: TGTGCCAGCAGCCCTTCAGGGGCTTCCTCTGGAAACACCATATATTTT. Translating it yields CASSPSGASSGNTIYF.

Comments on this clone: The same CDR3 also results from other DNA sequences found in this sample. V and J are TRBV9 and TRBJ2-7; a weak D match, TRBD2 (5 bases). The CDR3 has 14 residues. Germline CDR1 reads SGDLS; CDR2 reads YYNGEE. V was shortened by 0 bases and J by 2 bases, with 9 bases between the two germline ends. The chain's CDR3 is CASSVGSDPYEQYF. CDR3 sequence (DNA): TGTGCCAGCAGCGTAGGTAGCGACCCCTACGAGCAGTACTTC.

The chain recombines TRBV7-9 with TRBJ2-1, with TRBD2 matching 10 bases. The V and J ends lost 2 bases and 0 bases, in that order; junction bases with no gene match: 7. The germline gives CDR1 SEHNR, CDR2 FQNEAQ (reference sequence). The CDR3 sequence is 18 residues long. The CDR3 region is CASSLPLAGDSSYNEQFF. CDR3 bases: TGTGCCAGCAGCTTACCTCTAGCGGGGGATTCCTCCTACAATGAGCAGTTCTTC.

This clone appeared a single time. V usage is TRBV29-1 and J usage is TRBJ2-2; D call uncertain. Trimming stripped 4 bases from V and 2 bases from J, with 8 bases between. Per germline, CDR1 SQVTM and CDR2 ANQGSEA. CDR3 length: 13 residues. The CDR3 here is CSVAEENTGELFF. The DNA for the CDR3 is TGCAGCGTTGCCGAGGAAAACACCGGGGAGCTGTTTTTT.

The DNA for the CDR3 is TGTGCCAGCAGTTTATCGATGGGGACCAACTACAATGAGCAGTTCTTC. It is translated as CASSLSMGTNYNEQFF. The gene calls are TRBV27 and TRBJ2-1; D may correspond to TRBD1 or TRBD2 (5 bases each). The CDR3 totals 16 residues. Germline V CDR1 and CDR2: MNHEY, SMNVEV (reference sequence). Trimming took off 0 bases at V and 3 bases at J, with 12 bases between the two ends.

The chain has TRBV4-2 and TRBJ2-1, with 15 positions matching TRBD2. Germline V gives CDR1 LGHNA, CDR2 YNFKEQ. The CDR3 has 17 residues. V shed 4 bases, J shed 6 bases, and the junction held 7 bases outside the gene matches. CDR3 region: CASSPGLAGGVSNEQFF. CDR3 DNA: TGTGCCAGCAGCCCGGGACTAGCGGGAGGAGTTAGCAATGAGCAGTTCTTC.

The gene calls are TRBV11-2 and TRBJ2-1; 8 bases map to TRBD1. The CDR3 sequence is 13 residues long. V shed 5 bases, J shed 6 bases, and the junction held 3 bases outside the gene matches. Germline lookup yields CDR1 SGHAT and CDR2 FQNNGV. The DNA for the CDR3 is TGTGCCAGCAGCGTCGGGACAGGCAATGAGCAGTTCTTC. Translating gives CASSVGTGNEQFF.

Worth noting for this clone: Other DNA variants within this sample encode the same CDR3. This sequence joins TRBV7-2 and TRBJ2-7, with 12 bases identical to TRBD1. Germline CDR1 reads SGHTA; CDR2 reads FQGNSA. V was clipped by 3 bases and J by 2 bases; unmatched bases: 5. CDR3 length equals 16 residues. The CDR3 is CASSLAGQGAAYEQYF. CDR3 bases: TGTGCCAGCAGCTTGGCGGGACAGGGGGCCGCCTACGAGCAGTACTTC.

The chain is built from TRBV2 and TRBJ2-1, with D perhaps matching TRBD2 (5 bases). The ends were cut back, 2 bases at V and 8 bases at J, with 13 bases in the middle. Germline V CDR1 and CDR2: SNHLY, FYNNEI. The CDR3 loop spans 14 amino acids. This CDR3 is CASSEYGGGYEQFF. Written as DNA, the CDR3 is TGTGCCAGCAGTGAATACGGAGGTGGCTATGAGCAGTTCTTC.

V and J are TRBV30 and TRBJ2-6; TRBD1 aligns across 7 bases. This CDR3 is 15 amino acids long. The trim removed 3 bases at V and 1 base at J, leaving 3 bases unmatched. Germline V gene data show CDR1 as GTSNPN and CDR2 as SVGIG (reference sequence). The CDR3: CAWRLRGSGANVLTF. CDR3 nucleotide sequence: TGTGCCTGGAGGCTCAGGGGGTCTGGGGCCAACGTCCTGACTTTC.

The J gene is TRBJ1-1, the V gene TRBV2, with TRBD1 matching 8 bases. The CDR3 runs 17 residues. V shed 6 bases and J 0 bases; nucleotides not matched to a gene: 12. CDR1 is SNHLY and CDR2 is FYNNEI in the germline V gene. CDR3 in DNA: TGTGCCAGCAGGCACAGAGCGACAGGGGCGGTGAACACTGAAGCTTTCTTT. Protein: CASRHRATGAVNTEAFF.

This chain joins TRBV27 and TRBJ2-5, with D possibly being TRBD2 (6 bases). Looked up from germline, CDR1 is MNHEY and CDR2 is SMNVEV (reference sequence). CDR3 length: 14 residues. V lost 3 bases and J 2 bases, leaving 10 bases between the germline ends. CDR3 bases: TGTGCCAGCAGTTTCCTAGCGCAGCAAGAGACCCAGTACTTC. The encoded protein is CASSFLAQQETQYF.

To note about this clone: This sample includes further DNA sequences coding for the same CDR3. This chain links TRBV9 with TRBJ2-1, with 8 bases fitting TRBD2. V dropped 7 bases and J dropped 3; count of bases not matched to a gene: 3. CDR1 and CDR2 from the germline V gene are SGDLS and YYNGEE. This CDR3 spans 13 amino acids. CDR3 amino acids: CASSSGSYNEQFF. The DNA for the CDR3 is TGTGCCAGCTCAAGCGGGAGCTACAATGAGCAGTTCTTC.

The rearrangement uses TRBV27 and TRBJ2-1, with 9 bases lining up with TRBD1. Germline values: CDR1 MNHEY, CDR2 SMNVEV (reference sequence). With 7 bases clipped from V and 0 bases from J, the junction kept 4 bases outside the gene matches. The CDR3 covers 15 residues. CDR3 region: CASNLGQGSYNEQFF. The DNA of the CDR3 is TGTGCCAGCAACCTGGGACAGGGCTCCTACAATGAGCAGTTCTTC.